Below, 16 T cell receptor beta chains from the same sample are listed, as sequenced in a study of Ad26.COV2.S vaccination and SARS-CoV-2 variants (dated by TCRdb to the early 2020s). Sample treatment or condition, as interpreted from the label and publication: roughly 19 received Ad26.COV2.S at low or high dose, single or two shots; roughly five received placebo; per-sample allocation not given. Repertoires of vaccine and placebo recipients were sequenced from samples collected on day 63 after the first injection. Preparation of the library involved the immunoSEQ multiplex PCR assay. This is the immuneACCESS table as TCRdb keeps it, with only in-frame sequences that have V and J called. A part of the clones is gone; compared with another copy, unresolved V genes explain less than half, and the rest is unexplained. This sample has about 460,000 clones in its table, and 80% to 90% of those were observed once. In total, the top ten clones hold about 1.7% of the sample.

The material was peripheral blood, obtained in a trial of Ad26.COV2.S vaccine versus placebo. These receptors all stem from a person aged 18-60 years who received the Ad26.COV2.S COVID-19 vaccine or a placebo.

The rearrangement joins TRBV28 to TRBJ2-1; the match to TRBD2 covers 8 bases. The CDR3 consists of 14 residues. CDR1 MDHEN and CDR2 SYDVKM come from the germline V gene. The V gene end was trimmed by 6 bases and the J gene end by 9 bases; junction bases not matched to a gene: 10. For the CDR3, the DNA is TGTGCCAGCAGCCAACGGGAGGGCCGGGGTGAGCAGTTCTTC. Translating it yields CASSQREGRGEQFF.

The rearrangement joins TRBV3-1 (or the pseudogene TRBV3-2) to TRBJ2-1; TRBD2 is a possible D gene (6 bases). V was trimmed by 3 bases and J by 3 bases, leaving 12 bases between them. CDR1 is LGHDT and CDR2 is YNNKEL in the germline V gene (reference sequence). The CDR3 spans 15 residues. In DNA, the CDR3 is TGTGCCAGCAGCCAGGCCCGGCGGGACTACAATGAGCAGTTCTTC. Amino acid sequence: CASSQARRDYNEQFF.

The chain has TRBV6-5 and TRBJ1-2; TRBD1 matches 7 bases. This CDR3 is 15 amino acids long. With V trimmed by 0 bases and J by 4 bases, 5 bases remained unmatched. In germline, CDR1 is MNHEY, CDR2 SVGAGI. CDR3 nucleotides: TGTGCCAGCAGTTACTCGACTGCAGGGGGCTATGGCTACACCTTC. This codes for CASSYSTAGGYGYTF.

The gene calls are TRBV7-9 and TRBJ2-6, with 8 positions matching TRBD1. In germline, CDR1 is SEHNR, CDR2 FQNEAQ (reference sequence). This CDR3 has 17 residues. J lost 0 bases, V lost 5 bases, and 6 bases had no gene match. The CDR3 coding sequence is TGTGCCAGCAGCCGGGGACAGGATCGCTCTGGGGCCAACGTCCTGACTTTC. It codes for CASSRGQDRSGANVLTF. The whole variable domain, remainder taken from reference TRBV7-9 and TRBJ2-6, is DTGVSQNPRHKITKRGQNVTFRCDPISEHNRLYWYRQTLGQGPEFLTYFQNEAQLEKSRLLSDRFSAERPKGSFSTLEIQRTEQGDSAMYLCASSRGQDRSGANVLTFGAGSRLTVL.

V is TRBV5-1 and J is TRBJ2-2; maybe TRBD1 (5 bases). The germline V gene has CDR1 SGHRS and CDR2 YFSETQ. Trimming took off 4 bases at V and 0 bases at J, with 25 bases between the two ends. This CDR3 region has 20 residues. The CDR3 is CASSDPAVRGKPTNTGELFF. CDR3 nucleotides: TGCGCCAGCAGCGACCCGGCGGTAAGGGGCAAGCCTACGAACACCGGGGAGCTGTTTTTT. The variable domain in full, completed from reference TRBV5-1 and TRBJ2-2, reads KAGVTQTPRYLIKTRGQQVTLSCSPISGHRSVSWYQQTPGQGLQFLFEYFSETQRNKGNFPGRFSGRQFSNSRSEMNVSTLELGDSALYLCASSDPAVRGKPTNTGELFFGEGSRLTVL.

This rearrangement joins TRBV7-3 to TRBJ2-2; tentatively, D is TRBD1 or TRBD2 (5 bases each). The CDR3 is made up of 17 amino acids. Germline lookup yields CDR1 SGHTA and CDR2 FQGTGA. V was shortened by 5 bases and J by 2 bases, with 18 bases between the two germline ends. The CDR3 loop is CASSPPRGGPNTGELFF. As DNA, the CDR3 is TGTGCCAGCAGCCCTCCACGGGGCGGACCCAACACCGGGGAGCTGTTTTTT.

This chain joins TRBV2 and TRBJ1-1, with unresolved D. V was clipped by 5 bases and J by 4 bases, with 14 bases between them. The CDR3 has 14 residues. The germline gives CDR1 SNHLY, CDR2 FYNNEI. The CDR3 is CASSLIRRGTEAFF. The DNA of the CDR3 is TGTGCCAGCAGTCTAATCAGGCGCGGCACTGAAGCTTTCTTT. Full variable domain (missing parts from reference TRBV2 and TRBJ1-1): EPEVTQTPSHQVTQMGQEVILRCVPISNHLYFYWYRQILGQKVEFLVSFYNNEISEKSEIFDDQFSVERPDGSNFTLKIRSTKLEDSAMYFCASSLIRRGTEAFFGQGTRLTVV.

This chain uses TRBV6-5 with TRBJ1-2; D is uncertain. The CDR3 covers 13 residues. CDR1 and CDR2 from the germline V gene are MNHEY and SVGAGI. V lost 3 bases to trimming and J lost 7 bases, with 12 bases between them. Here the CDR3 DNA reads TGTGCCAGCAGTTATTTGGGGATAAGTGGCTACACCTTC. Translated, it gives CASSYLGISGYTF.

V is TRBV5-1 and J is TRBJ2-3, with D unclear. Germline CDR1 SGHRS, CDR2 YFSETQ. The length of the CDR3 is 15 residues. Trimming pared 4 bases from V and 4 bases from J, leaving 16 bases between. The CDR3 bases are TGCGCCAGCAGCATTGGCCTGGCGCCCCCAGATACGCAGTATTTT. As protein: CASSIGLAPPDTQYF.

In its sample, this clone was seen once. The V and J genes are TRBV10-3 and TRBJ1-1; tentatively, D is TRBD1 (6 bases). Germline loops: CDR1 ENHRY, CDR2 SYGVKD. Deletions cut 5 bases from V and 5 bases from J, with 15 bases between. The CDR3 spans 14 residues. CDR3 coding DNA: TGTGCCATCAGTTTGGAGGGGGGAAGGACTGAAGCTTTCTTT. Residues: CAISLEGGRTEAFF.

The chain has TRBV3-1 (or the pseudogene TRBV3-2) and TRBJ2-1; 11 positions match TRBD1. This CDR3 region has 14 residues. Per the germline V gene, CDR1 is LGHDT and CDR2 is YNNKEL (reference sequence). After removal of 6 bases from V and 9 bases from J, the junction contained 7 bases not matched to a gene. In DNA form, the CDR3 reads TGTGCCAGCAGTTACGGACAGGGGGCCGGTGAGCAGTTCTTC. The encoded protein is CASSYGQGAGEQFF.

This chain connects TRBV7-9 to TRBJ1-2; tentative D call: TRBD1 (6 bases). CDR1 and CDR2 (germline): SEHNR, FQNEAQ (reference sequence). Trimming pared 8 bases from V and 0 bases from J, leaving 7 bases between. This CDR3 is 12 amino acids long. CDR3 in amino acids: CASSGANYGYTF. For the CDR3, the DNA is TGTGCCAGCTCAGGGGCTAACTATGGCTACACCTTC. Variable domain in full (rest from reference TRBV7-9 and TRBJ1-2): DTGVSQNPRHKITKRGQNVTFRCDPISEHNRLYWYRQTLGQGPEFLTYFQNEAQLEKSRLLSDRFSAERPKGSFSTLEIQRTEQGDSAMYLCASSGANYGYTFGSGTRLTVV.

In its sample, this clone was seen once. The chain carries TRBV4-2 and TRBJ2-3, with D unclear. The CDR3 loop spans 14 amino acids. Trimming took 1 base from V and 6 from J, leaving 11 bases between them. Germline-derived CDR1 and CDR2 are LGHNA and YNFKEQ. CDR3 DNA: TGTGCCAGCAGCCAAGCCGCCCTGAGGGATACGCAGTATTTT. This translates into CASSQAALRDTQYF.

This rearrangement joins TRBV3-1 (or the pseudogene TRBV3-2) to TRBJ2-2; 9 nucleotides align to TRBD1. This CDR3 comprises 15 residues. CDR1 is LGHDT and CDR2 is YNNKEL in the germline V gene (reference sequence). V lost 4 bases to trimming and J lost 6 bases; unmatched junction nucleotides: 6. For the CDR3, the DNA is TGTGCCAGCAGCCCCCGGGACAGGGTAGCCGGGGAGCTGTTTTTT. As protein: CASSPRDRVAGELFF.

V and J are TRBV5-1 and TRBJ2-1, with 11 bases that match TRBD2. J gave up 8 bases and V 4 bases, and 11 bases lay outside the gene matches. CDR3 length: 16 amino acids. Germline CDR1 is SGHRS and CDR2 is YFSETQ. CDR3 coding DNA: TGCGCCAGCAGCAAAACGCTAGCGGGAGGTATAGATGAGCAGTTCTTC. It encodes CASSKTLAGGIDEQFF. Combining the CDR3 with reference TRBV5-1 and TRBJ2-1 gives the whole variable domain KAGVTQTPRYLIKTRGQQVTLSCSPISGHRSVSWYQQTPGQGLQFLFEYFSETQRNKGNFPGRFSGRQFSNSRSEMNVSTLELGDSALYLCASSKTLAGGIDEQFFGPGTRLTVL.

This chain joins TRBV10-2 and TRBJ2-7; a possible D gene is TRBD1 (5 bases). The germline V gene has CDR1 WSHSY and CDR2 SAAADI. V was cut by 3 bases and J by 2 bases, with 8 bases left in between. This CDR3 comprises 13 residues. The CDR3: CASSEGATYEQYF. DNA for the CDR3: TGCGCCAGCAGTGAAGGGGCAACCTACGAGCAGTACTTC.